This T cell receptor beta chain was sequenced in a study of T-cell memory formation after mild COVID-19. Study-level points and caveats: Pre-infection memory already had some responding clones, implying cross-reactive memory joined.

Trimming left V 3 bases short and J 7 bases short, with 13 bases between. This CDR3 spans 13 amino acids. CDR1 SGHRS and CDR2 YFSETQ come from the germline V gene. This clonotype occurred a few times. The antigen remains unidentified. Amplification by 5'RACE using constant-segment primers produced TCR alpha and TCR beta cDNA libraries that carried sample barcodes and UMIs. TCRdb ran MiXCR on the 5' RACE reads and lists one entry per CDR3 protein. The sample has just over 60,000 distinct CDR3 sequences, 9% to 9.5% seen once. The chain uses TRBV5-1 and TRBJ2-5; possibly TRBD1 or TRBD2 for D (5 bases each). Sequencing was carried out using PBMCs or a T cell subset sorted from them (not recorded which). The receptor's source is a man in his late teens or twenties who had mild COVID-19 (a few samples of this study predate the infection). Cell type and time point are not known. The CDR3 nucleotides read TGCGCCAGCAGCTCGGGGCCGAACTTGACCCAGTACTTC. It specifies CASSSGPNLTQYF.